This T cell receptor beta chain was sequenced in a study of shared clonotypes between healthy human individuals. At the level of the study: With ages of 18 to 49, the donors were a couple of women and three men.

With V trimmed by 5 bases and J by 4 bases, 2 bases remained unmatched. The CDR3 loop spans 13 amino acids. The germline CDR1 and CDR2 sequences are MDHEN and SYDVKM. Deep-level assay runs were performed. Genomic DNA of every subset was divided equally among multiple immunoSEQ plates. The assay was immunoSEQ multiplex PCR, and TCRdb's table has in-frame clones only and misses some. In the table there are fewer than 600,000 clones, roughly four fifths of which are singletons. The receptor comes from a woman aged 35 to 49 in good health. Some clones in this sample may be carry-over from other donors' samples. The specimen sequenced was PBMCs. The rearrangement uses TRBV28 and TRBJ2-1; 7 bases align to TRBD1. Here the CDR3 DNA reads TGTGCCAGCAGTCTGGGACAGTACAATGAGCAGTTCTTC. It codes for CASSLGQYNEQFF.